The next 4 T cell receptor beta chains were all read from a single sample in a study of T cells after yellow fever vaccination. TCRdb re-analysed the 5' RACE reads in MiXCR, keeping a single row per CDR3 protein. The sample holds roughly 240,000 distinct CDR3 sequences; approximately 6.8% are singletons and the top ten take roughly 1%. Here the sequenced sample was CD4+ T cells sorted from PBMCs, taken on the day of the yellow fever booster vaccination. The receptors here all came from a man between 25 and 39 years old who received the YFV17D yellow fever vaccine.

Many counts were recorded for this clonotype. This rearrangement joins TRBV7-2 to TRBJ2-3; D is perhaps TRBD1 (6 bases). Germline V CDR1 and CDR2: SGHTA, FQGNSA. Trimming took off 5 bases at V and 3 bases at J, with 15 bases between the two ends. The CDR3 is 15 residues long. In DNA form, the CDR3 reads TGTGCCAGCAGCCAACAGGGAAGGCGGACAGATACGCAGTATTTT. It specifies CASSQQGRRTDTQYF.

CDR3 sequence reads: CASCQDGTGEYGYTF. The DNA for the CDR3 is TGTGCCTCCTGCCAAGATGGGACAGGGGAATATGGCTACACCTTC. The chain employs TRBV3-1 and TRBJ1-2, with 10 bases identical to TRBD1. The germline gives CDR1 LGHDT, CDR2 YNNKEL (reference sequence). The CDR3 length is 15 residues. The junction had 14 bases not matched to a gene; V was cut back by 11 bases and J by 5 bases.

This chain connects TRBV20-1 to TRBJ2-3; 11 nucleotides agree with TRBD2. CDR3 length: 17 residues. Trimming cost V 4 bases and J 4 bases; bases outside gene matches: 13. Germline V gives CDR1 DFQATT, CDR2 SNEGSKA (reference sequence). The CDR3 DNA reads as TGCAGTGCTAACACCGGGCTAGCGGGAGGAGGTGCAGATACGCAGTATTTT. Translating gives CSANTGLAGGGADTQYF.

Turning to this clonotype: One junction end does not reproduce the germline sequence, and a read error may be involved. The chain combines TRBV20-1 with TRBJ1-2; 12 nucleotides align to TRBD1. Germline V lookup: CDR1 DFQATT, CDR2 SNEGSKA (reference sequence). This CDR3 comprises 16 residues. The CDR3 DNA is TGCTGTGCTAGAAGAGTTGGGACAGGGGGCTTCGATGGCTACACCTTC. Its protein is CCARRVGTGGFDGYTF.